Below are 29 T cell receptor beta chains sequenced from a single sample in a study of T-cell reconstitution after alpha-beta-depleted transplantation in children. Unique molecular identifiers were incorporated into the prepared TCRbeta library. TCRdb re-called the PCR reads with MiXCR, one entry per CDR3 protein. This sample has some 290,000 distinct CDR3 sequences, with around 9.6% found just once. This material consisted of PBMCs from the stem cell graft donor, taken from the stem cell graft. These TCRs come from a human donor who donated a stem cell graft to a child with SCID.

The V call is TRBV2, the J call TRBJ1-2; D not certain. Per the germline V gene, CDR1 is SNHLY and CDR2 is FYNNEI. The CDR3 totals 12 residues. Trimming shortened V by 9 bases and J by 3 bases, and 11 bases separated the two germline ends. As DNA, the CDR3 is TGTGCCAGTCACCCTCCGGACTATGGCTACACCTTC. Translation: CASHPPDYGYTF. The full variable domain, with the rest looked up from reference TRBV2 and TRBJ1-2, is EPEVTQTPSHQVTQMGQEVILRCVPISNHLYFYWYRQILGQKVEFLVSFYNNEISEKSEIFDDQFSVERPDGSNFTLKIRSTKLEDSAMYFCASHPPDYGYTFGSGTRLTVV.

This clonotype has a handful of counts. The V gene is TRBV7-6, the J gene TRBJ2-3; possible D gene TRBD2, 6 bases. The ends were cut back, 4 bases at V and 0 bases at J, with 20 bases in the middle. The CDR3 extends over 18 amino acids. CDR1 and CDR2 from the germline V gene are SGHVS and FNYEAQ. The CDR3 DNA reads as TGTGCCAGCAGCTCCCCCCATAGCGGACCTTCTAGCACAGATACGCAGTATTTT. It is translated as CASSSPHSGPSSTDTQYF. The full variable domain, completed using reference TRBV7-6 and TRBJ2-3, is GAGVSQSPRYKVTKRGQDVALRCDPISGHVSLYWYRQALGQGPEFLTYFNYEAQQDKSGLPNDRFSAERPEGSISTLTIQRTEQRDSAMYRCASSSPHSGPSSTDTQYFGPGTRLTVL.

This clonotype occurred a few times. CDR3 in amino acids: CSAADSPSNYGYTF. The CDR3, as DNA: TGCAGTGCCGCGGACAGCCCGTCTAACTATGGCTACACCTTC. The V call is TRBV20-1, the J call TRBJ1-2, with D perhaps TRBD1 (6 bases). The V and J ends lost 6 bases and 0 bases respectively, with 14 bases between them. Germline V gene sequence: CDR1 DFQATT, CDR2 SNEGSKA (reference sequence). The CDR3 has 14 amino acids.

The chain carries TRBV25-1 and TRBJ2-3, with D possibly called TRBD1 or TRBD2 (5 bases each). Trimming stripped 2 bases from V and 6 bases from J, with 9 bases between. The V gene's germline CDR1 is MGHDK and CDR2 SYGVNS. The CDR3 length is 13 residues. CDR3 DNA sequence: TGTGCCAGCAGTGAAGTGGGGGATGATACGCAGTATTTT. The encoded protein is CASSEVGDDTQYF.

The chain joins TRBV5-1 to TRBJ2-3; D gene ambiguous. Germline values: CDR1 SGHRS, CDR2 YFSETQ. V lost 0 bases, J lost 5 bases, and 19 bases lay in between. The CDR3 spans 17 residues. The DNA of the CDR3 is TGCGCCAGCAGCTTGGCAGTCTCGATGTGTGGAAAAGATACGCAGTATTTT. Its translation: CASSLAVSMCGKDTQYF.

The sample holds a few counts of this clonotype. The chain couples TRBV12-3 or TRBV12-4 to TRBJ1-1, with D unresolved. The CDR3 has 15 amino acids. The germline V and J ends were trimmed by 5 bases and 1 base, with 14 bases remaining between them. CDR3 sequence (DNA): TGTGCCAGCAGTCCTACCGCCGGGTCGAACACTGAAGCTTTCTTT. This codes for CASSPTAGSNTEAFF.

The chain uses TRBV5-1 and TRBJ2-1; tentative D call: TRBD2 (6 bases). CDR1 and CDR2 (germline): SGHRS, YFSETQ. V lost 4 bases and J lost 9, with 20 bases in between. The CDR3 loop spans 15 amino acids. The CDR3 DNA sequence: TGCGCCAGCAGCATAACTAGCCTAAGGGTGGGTGAGCAGTTCTTC. It is translated as CASSITSLRVGEQFF.

V usage is TRBV5-1 and J usage is TRBJ2-3; 13 nucleotides agree with TRBD2. Germline CDR1 reads SGHRS; CDR2 reads YFSETQ. CDR3 length equals 17 residues. Germline trimming cut 2 bases from V and 5 bases from J; bases unmatched to any gene: 8. The CDR3 region has the DNA TGCGCCAGCAGCTTCCTTACTAGCGGGGGGGCCAGAGATACGCAGTATTTT. Its protein is CASSFLTSGGARDTQYF.

This clonotype was seen ten or more times. The rearrangement links TRBV12-3 or TRBV12-4 to TRBJ1-4; a weak D match, TRBD1 (6 bases). The CDR3 consists of 14 residues. Deletions cut 5 bases from V and 2 bases from J, with 9 bases between. CDR3 coding DNA: TGTGCCAGCAGTGGGGGGGCGACTAATGAAAAACTGTTTTTT. This codes for CASSGGATNEKLFF.

To note about this clonotype: One end of the junction varies from germline; a read error may be responsible. The chain combines TRBV7-8 with TRBJ2-4; a weak D match, TRBD2 (6 bases). The germline V gene encodes CDR1 SGHVS and CDR2 FQNEAQ. CDR3 length: 14 residues. CDR3 sequence reads: CASSLGASSGIQYF. The CDR3 DNA reads as TGTGCCAGCAGTTTAGGGGCCAGTAGCGGCATTCAGTACTTC.

This clonotype has just a few counts. This CDR3 is CASKGQGSTGELFF. The CDR3 DNA reads as TGTGCCAGCAAGGGACAGGGGAGCACCGGGGAGCTGTTTTTT. This chain connects TRBV6-2 or TRBV6-3 to TRBJ2-2; 10 bases line up with TRBD1. The CDR3 contains 14 residues. Germline-derived CDR1 and CDR2 are MNHEY and SVGEGT. V lost 7 bases to trimming and J lost 4 bases; unmatched junction nucleotides: 3.

The sample holds a few counts of this clonotype. This chain links TRBV12-3 or TRBV12-4 with TRBJ2-5, with D possibly being TRBD2 (6 bases). V lost 2 bases, J lost 0 bases, and 13 bases lay in between. The CDR3 sequence is 16 residues long. This CDR3 reads CASSLTAGRYQETQYF. The CDR3 nucleotides are TGTGCCAGCAGTTTAACGGCGGGGAGGTACCAAGAGACCCAGTACTTC.

A few counts support this clonotype. This chain links TRBV14 with TRBJ2-6, with D perhaps being TRBD1 or TRBD2 (5 bases each). Germline CDR1 reads SGHDN; CDR2 reads FVKESK. The CDR3 contains 19 residues. V shed 6 bases and J shed 1 base, with 22 bases lying between them. The CDR3 DNA sequence: TGTGCCAGCAGGGGTCCATTTGAGGGGCGTACATCTGGGGCCAACGTCCTGACTTTC. This encodes CASRGPFEGRTSGANVLTF.

The CDR3, as DNA: TGTGCCAGCAGTGAAGCGCAATCAGAAAAACTGTTTTTT. Translating it yields CASSEAQSEKLFF. This rearrangement joins TRBV2 to TRBJ1-4, with D unclear. V was cut by 0 bases and J by 8 bases, with 7 bases left in between. CDR3 size: 13 residues. Germline V gives CDR1 SNHLY, CDR2 FYNNEI.

The chain is built from TRBV5-1 and TRBJ2-2; D gene unclear. Trimming removed 1 base at V and 1 base at J, with 11 bases between. The CDR3 spans 16 residues. The germline gives CDR1 SGHRS, CDR2 YFSETQ. The CDR3 loop reads CASSLLAPRNTGELFF. CDR3 nucleotide sequence: TGCGCCAGCAGCTTGCTGGCGCCCCGGAACACCGGGGAGCTGTTTTTT.

The rearrangement joins TRBV18 to TRBJ1-1; D call uncertain. The CDR3 contains 12 residues. V lost 0 bases and J lost 8, with 7 bases in between. Germline-derived CDR1 and CDR2 are KGHSH and LQKENI. CDR3 sequence reads: CASSPPLGEAFF. For the CDR3, the DNA is TGTGCCAGCTCACCACCGTTAGGCGAAGCTTTCTTT.

This clonotype was picked up a small number of times. CDR3 in amino acids: CASSTPTSGGAGYNEQFF. CDR3 in DNA: TGTGCCAGCAGTACCCCGACTAGCGGGGGGGCTGGTTACAATGAGCAGTTCTTC. The chain is built from TRBV12-3 or TRBV12-4 and TRBJ2-1, with 14 bases identical to TRBD2. This CDR3 comprises 18 residues. Trimming took 5 bases from V and 4 from J; bases not matched to a gene: 10.

V and J are TRBV10-3 and TRBJ2-7, with 10 bases that match TRBD1. The CDR3 loop spans 14 amino acids. CDR1 is ENHRY, CDR2 SYGVKD, per germline. J lost 2 bases, V lost 8 bases, and 6 bases had no gene match. The chain's CDR3 is CAISRDRGPYEQYF. The CDR3 DNA sequence: TGTGCCATCTCACGGGACAGGGGACCCTACGAGCAGTACTTC.

At least ten counts were recorded for this clonotype. V and J are TRBV10-3 and TRBJ2-7; TRBD1 matches 9 bases. The CDR3 is made up of 14 amino acids. Germline-derived CDR1 and CDR2 are ENHRY and SYGVKD. V trimming: 6 bases; J trimming: 2 bases; junction bases outside the gene matches: 5. CDR3 DNA: TGTGCCATCAGGACGGGACAGGGTCCCTACGAGCAGTACTTC. Translated: CAIRTGQGPYEQYF.

The V gene is TRBV7-8, the J gene TRBJ2-3, with 7 bases fitting TRBD1. Losses at the gene ends were 2 bases for V and 2 bases for J; bases not matched to a gene: 4. The CDR3 sequence is 15 residues long. CDR1 and CDR2 from the germline V gene are SGHVS and FQNEAQ. Here the CDR3 reads CASSLRTGNTDTQYF. CDR3 sequence (DNA): TGTGCCAGCAGCTTACGGACAGGCAACACAGATACGCAGTATTTT. Full variable domain (outside the CDR3, taken from reference TRBV7-8 and TRBJ2-3): GAGVSQSPRYKVAKRGQDVALRCDPISGHVSLFWYQQALGQGPEFLTYFQNEAQLDKSGLPSDRFFAERPEGSVSTLKIQRTQQEDSAVYLCASSLRTGNTDTQYFGPGTRLTVL.

A few counts support this clonotype. The chain has TRBV7-7 and TRBJ2-5; 7 bases match TRBD2. The CDR3 is 17 residues long. Trimming took 5 bases from V and 1 from J; bases not matched to a gene: 13. Germline values: CDR1 SSHAT, CDR2 FNYEAQ (reference sequence). Here the CDR3 reads CASSPPGAGLSQETQYF. CDR3 bases: TGTGCCAGCAGCCCCCCGGGAGCGGGGCTATCCCAAGAGACCCAGTACTTC.

Comment on this clonotype: This CDR3 is missing its conserved last phenylalanine or tryptophan, likely due to a read error. J is TRBJ2-2 and V is TRBV3-1, with a possible D match to TRBD1 (5 bases). The V and J ends lost 0 bases and 3 bases respectively, with 14 bases between them. There are 17 residues in the CDR3. Germline V gene lookup returns CDR1 LGHDT and CDR2 YNNKEL (reference sequence). CDR3 residues: CASSQDGQGVHTGELFL. The CDR3 DNA sequence: TGTGCCAGCAGCCAAGATGGACAAGGAGTACACACCGGGGAGCTGTTTTTA.

The chain has TRBV14 and TRBJ1-1, with D possibly TRBD1 on 5 matching bases. The length of the CDR3 is 14 residues. Germline V gene lookup returns CDR1 SGHDN and CDR2 FVKESK. Trimming took off 6 bases at V and 3 bases at J, with 14 bases between the two ends. The CDR3 protein is CASSYGHSYTEAFF. CDR3 in DNA: TGTGCCAGCAGTTACGGACACTCGTACACTGAAGCTTTCTTT. The variable domain in full, with the rest retrieved from reference TRBV14 and TRBJ1-1, is EAGVTQFPSHSVIEKGQTVTLRCDPISGHDNLYWYRRVMGKEIKFLLHFVKESKQDESGMPNNRFLAERTGGTYSTLKVQPAELEDSGVYFCASSYGHSYTEAFFGQGTRLTVV.

Remarks on this clonotype: A much larger clone lies a single base off, so this may be a read error. This CDR3 is CASSERINYGYTF. In nucleotides, the CDR3 is TGTGCCAGCAGTGAACGTATTAACTATGGCTACACCTTC. The chain has TRBV2 and TRBJ1-2; D not certain. This CDR3 is 13 amino acids long. The germline V and J ends were trimmed by 2 bases and 1 base, with 5 bases remaining between them. The germline gives CDR1 SNHLY, CDR2 FYNNEI.

The sample holds a few counts of this clonotype. This chain joins TRBV9 and TRBJ2-1; perhaps TRBD2 as D (6 bases). CDR3 length equals 17 residues. The V end lost 3 bases, the J end lost 0 bases, and 16 bases lay between the germline ends. The germline V gene encodes CDR1 SGDLS and CDR2 YYNGEE. The CDR3 reads CASSAAGGVSSYNEQFF. DNA for the CDR3: TGTGCCAGCAGCGCAGCCGGCGGGGTAAGCTCCTACAATGAGCAGTTCTTC.

The rearrangement links TRBV5-6 to TRBJ1-4, with D possibly TRBD1 on 6 matching bases. The CDR3 runs to 17 residues. The V end was cut by 0 bases, the J end by 7 bases, with 19 bases between. Germline V lookup: CDR1 SGHDT, CDR2 YYEEEE. CDR3 residues: CASSLGTARTDSEKLFF. The CDR3 nucleotides are TGTGCCAGCAGCTTGGGGACAGCTAGAACAGACAGTGAAAAACTGTTTTTT.

V gene TRBV4-2 combines with J gene TRBJ2-7; 10 nucleotides match TRBD2. CDR3 length: 19 amino acids. J lost 0 bases, V lost 3 bases, and 14 bases had no gene match. The germline gives CDR1 LGHNA, CDR2 YNFKEQ. CDR3 sequence (DNA): TGTGCCAGCAGCCATAAGGGTGATAGCGGGGGGACCTTCTCCTACGAGCAGTACTTC. Encoded protein: CASSHKGDSGGTFSYEQYF.

This clonotype showed up just a few times. The genes are TRBV5-1 and TRBJ1-2, with a possible D match to TRBD1 (6 bases). This CDR3 has 15 amino acids. Germline V gives CDR1 SGHRS, CDR2 YFSETQ. Trimming took 0 bases from V and 2 from J, leaving 11 bases between them. The CDR3 reads CASSLEPGANYGYTF. CDR3 DNA: TGCGCCAGCAGCTTGGAGCCAGGGGCCAACTATGGCTACACCTTC.

The rearrangement uses TRBV20-1 and TRBJ2-1; TRBD2 might be the D (6 bases). Trimming stripped 2 bases from V and 1 base from J, with 9 bases between. The V gene's germline CDR1 is DFQATT and CDR2 SNEGSKA (reference sequence). There are 14 residues in the CDR3. The CDR3 region has the DNA TGCAGTGCTAGATTGACTAGTTCCTACAATGAGCAGTTCTTC. Encoded protein: CSARLTSSYNEQFF.